The 26 T cell receptor beta chains reported below all come from one sample, sequenced in a study of T cell responses to AZD1222 COVID-19 vaccine. Repertoires were generated with immunoSEQ multiplex PCR, while TCRdb's copy carries only in-frame clones and drops some. The table lists around 150,000 clones, about nine tenths of them singletons. The source was peripheral blood, collected on day 0 of MenACWY control vaccination. Every receptor here comes from an adult in good health.

This clone was counted a single time. CDR3 region: CASSPAGIYGYTF. The CDR3 nucleotides read TGTGCCAGCAGCCCGGCAGGGATCTATGGCTACACCTTC. This chain links TRBV5-4 with TRBJ1-2; tentatively, D is TRBD1 (5 bases). This CDR3 comprises 13 residues. Germline V gives CDR1 SGHNT, CDR2 YYREEE (reference sequence). Trimming stripped 4 bases from V and 4 bases from J, with 11 bases between.

The V call is TRBV6-2 or TRBV6-3, the J call TRBJ2-1; D possibly corresponds to TRBD1 (5 bases). Germline-derived CDR1 and CDR2 are MNHEY and SVGEGT. The CDR3 consists of 17 residues. V shed 0 bases and J shed 6 bases, with 18 bases lying between them. In DNA form, the CDR3 reads TGTGCCAGCAGTTACTCCAGCATTGCCGAAGGGGTCAATGAGCAGTTCTTC. This encodes CASSYSSIAEGVNEQFF.

The genes are TRBV30 and TRBJ1-5, with D possibly being TRBD1 (6 bases). The CDR3 is 14 residues long. The V and J ends lost 0 bases and 3 bases respectively, with 9 bases between them. Germline V lookup: CDR1 GTSNPN, CDR2 SVGIG (reference sequence). CDR3 in amino acids: CAWSVDRINQPQHF. As DNA, the CDR3 is TGTGCCTGGAGTGTCGACAGGATCAATCAGCCCCAGCATTTT.

The rearrangement uses TRBV3-1 (or the pseudogene TRBV3-2) and TRBJ2-7; unclear D gene. Looked up from germline, CDR1 is LGHDT and CDR2 is YNNKEL (reference sequence). The CDR3 covers 15 residues. The V end was cut by 7 bases, the J end by 0 bases, with 16 bases between. This CDR3 is CASNLPGASSYEQYF. The CDR3, as DNA: TGTGCCAGCAACCTCCCGGGCGCAAGCTCCTACGAGCAGTACTTC.

This chain joins TRBV15 and TRBJ2-4, with D uncertain. Germline assignment: CDR1 LNHNV and CDR2 YYDKDF (reference sequence). V was cut by 0 bases and J by 15 bases, with 15 bases left in between. The CDR3 runs to 13 residues. CDR3 DNA sequence: TGTGCCACCAGCAGAGATAGATTAGTCCGGAGGTACTTC. It encodes CATSRDRLVRRYF.

This clone was recorded once. The chain recombines TRBV7-9 with TRBJ1-3, with D unresolved. V lost 3 bases and J 0 bases, leaving 12 bases between the germline ends. The CDR3 length is 16 residues. CDR1 is SEHNR, CDR2 FQNEAQ, per germline (reference sequence). The CDR3 bases are TGTGCCAGCAGCTTGAGTCTCCGGAGCTCTGGAAACACCATATATTTT. Protein sequence: CASSLSLRSSGNTIYF. The variable domain in full, with the rest retrieved from reference TRBV7-9 and TRBJ1-3, is DTGVSQNPRHKITKRGQNVTFRCDPISEHNRLYWYRQTLGQGPEFLTYFQNEAQLEKSRLLSDRFSAERPKGSFSTLEIQRTEQGDSAMYLCASSLSLRSSGNTIYFGEGSWLTVV.

The V gene is TRBV6-5, the J gene TRBJ2-7, with D tentatively TRBD2 (5 bases). The CDR3 length is 13 residues. V was trimmed by 5 bases and J by 3 bases, leaving 11 bases between them. Per germline, CDR1 MNHEY and CDR2 SVGAGI. CDR3 sequence: CASSREGYYEQYF. For the CDR3, the DNA is TGTGCCAGCAGTCGGGAAGGGTACTACGAGCAGTACTTC.

The chain combines TRBV5-1 with TRBJ2-7; 8 bases are shared with TRBD2. Per the germline V gene, CDR1 is SGHRS and CDR2 is YFSETQ. V shed 2 bases, J shed 0 bases, and the junction held 7 bases outside the gene matches. The CDR3 is 16 amino acids. In DNA, the CDR3 is TGCGCCAGCAGCTTAAGCGGGCGGGGGGCCTCCTACGAGCAGTACTTC. Protein: CASSLSGRGASYEQYF.

The chain recombines TRBV5-4 with TRBJ2-3; no definite D call. CDR3 length: 13 residues. V was clipped by 9 bases and J by 1 base, with 12 bases between them. The V gene's germline CDR1 is SGHNT and CDR2 YYREEE (reference sequence). The CDR3, as DNA: TGTGCCACCTGTTTTCGGGGCACAGATACGCAGTATTTT. This encodes CATCFRGTDTQYF.

CDR3 nucleotide sequence: TGTGCCACCAGTGATTTGGCGGGAGGAGGCGATGAGCAGTTCTTC. Translated, it gives CATSDLAGGGDEQFF. V gene TRBV24-1 combines with J gene TRBJ2-1; 8 nucleotides align to TRBD2. J gave up 8 bases and V 0 bases, and 5 bases lay outside the gene matches. Germline assignment: CDR1 KGHDR and CDR2 SFDVKD. The CDR3 covers 15 residues.

The rearrangement joins TRBV4-1 to TRBJ2-3; 7 nucleotides align to TRBD2. Looked up from germline, CDR1 is MGHRA and CDR2 is YSYEKL. This CDR3 region has 16 residues. V trimming: 0 bases; J trimming: 7 bases; junction bases outside the gene matches: 10. In nucleotides, the CDR3 is TGCGCCAGCAGCCAAGATCCACCGGGGGGTTCTAATACGCAGTATTTT. This gives the protein CASSQDPPGGSNTQYF.

The CDR3 bases are TGTGCCAGCACCCCACGTGGGGGTGAGTATGGCTACACCTTC. Its protein product is CASTPRGGEYGYTF. V usage is TRBV6-5 and J usage is TRBJ1-2; a possible D gene is TRBD1 (5 bases). Germline V gives CDR1 MNHEY, CDR2 SVGAGI. The length of the CDR3 is 14 residues. The ends were cut back, 7 bases at V and 5 bases at J, with 17 bases in the middle.

The chain has TRBV30 and TRBJ1-1; no clear D. Germline CDR1 and CDR2: GTSNPN and SVGIG (reference sequence). The CDR3 is 14 residues long. The V gene lost 0 bases and the J gene lost 5 bases, with 13 bases spanning the gap. CDR3 in amino acids: CAWSVFRGGTEAFF. CDR3 DNA: TGTGCCTGGAGTGTATTTCGAGGAGGGACTGAAGCTTTCTTT.

The J gene is TRBJ2-7, the V gene TRBV7-6; TRBD1 is a possible D gene (6 bases). The germline V gene has CDR1 SGHVS and CDR2 FNYEAQ. The CDR3 length is 12 residues. V lost 5 bases and J 5 bases, leaving 10 bases between the germline ends. CDR3 bases: TGTGCCAGCAGCCGGGACATTCACGAGCAGTACTTC. Translated: CASSRDIHEQYF.

Concerning this clone itself: This sample also contains other DNA sequences that code for the same CDR3. This chain joins TRBV7-9 and TRBJ1-2, with D tentatively TRBD1 (6 bases). The CDR3 is 13 residues long. The germline CDR1 and CDR2 sequences are SEHNR and FQNEAQ (reference sequence). Trimming cost V 5 bases and J 4 bases, with 11 bases left between them. The CDR3 spells CASSLKQGYGYTF. For the CDR3, the DNA is TGTGCCAGCAGCCTGAAACAGGGCTATGGCTACACCTTC.

Here the CDR3 DNA reads TGTGCCAGCAGCTCCATTGAGGGTAGGGGAAACACCATATATTTT. It codes for CASSSIEGRGNTIYF. V and J are TRBV11-2 and TRBJ1-3; D unresolved. With 4 bases removed from V and 4 bases from J, the gap between germline ends came to 14 bases. The CDR3 consists of 15 residues. Germline V gene sequence: CDR1 SGHAT, CDR2 FQNNGV.

V is TRBV28 and J is TRBJ2-1; D call uncertain. From germline, CDR1 is MDHEN and CDR2 SYDVKM. Trimming cost V 5 bases and J 6 bases, with 8 bases left between them. CDR3 length: 12 amino acids. The CDR3 sequence: CASSERANEQFF. The CDR3 bases are TGTGCCAGCAGTGAAAGGGCCAATGAGCAGTTCTTC.

The genes are TRBV5-6 and TRBJ2-1; 7 bases align to TRBD2. Germline values: CDR1 SGHDT, CDR2 YYEEEE. Losses at the gene ends were 0 bases for V and 4 bases for J; bases not matched to a gene: 1. This CDR3 comprises 14 residues. CDR3 amino acids: CASSLGLAYNEQFF. The CDR3 bases are TGTGCCAGCAGCTTGGGACTAGCTTACAATGAGCAGTTCTTC.

This clone occurred once. V gene TRBV6-5 combines with J gene TRBJ2-5; 8 bases are a match to TRBD2. V lost 2 bases and J lost 5; bases outside the gene matches: 10. The V gene's germline CDR1 is MNHEY and CDR2 SVGAGI. This CDR3 comprises 16 residues. CDR3 amino acids: CASSYGAAAGVETQYF. CDR3 sequence (DNA): TGTGCCAGCAGTTACGGAGCGGCAGCGGGGGTGGAGACCCAGTACTTC.

The rearrangement links TRBV30 to TRBJ2-1; the D call may be TRBD1 or TRBD2 (5 bases each). With 0 bases removed from V and 10 bases from J, the gap between germline ends came to 19 bases. Per the germline V gene, CDR1 is GTSNPN and CDR2 is SVGIG (reference sequence). This CDR3 region has 15 residues. Here the CDR3 DNA reads TGTGCCTGGAGTGTAATAGGGACCCCTGACGGGGAGCAGTTCTTC. Translated: CAWSVIGTPDGEQFF.

The chain employs TRBV7-8 and TRBJ1-3; no clear D. The CDR3 has 14 residues. Looked up from germline, CDR1 is SGHVS and CDR2 is FQNEAQ. The V end was cut by 5 bases, the J end by 8 bases, with 16 bases between. This CDR3 reads CASSPEEAVDTIYF. CDR3 nucleotide sequence: TGTGCCAGCAGCCCAGAGGAGGCAGTGGACACCATATATTTT.

V usage is TRBV10-3 and J usage is TRBJ1-1; D gene ambiguous. The V gene's germline CDR1 is ENHRY and CDR2 SYGVKD. Trimming pared 2 bases from V and 5 bases from J, leaving 6 bases between. This CDR3 is built from 12 residues. The CDR3 bases are TGTGCCATCAGTGAGGTACGGACTGAAGCTTTCTTT. Translated: CAISEVRTEAFF.

The J gene is TRBJ2-1, the V gene TRBV19, with 10 bases lining up with TRBD2. This CDR3 comprises 15 residues. From germline, CDR1 is LNHDA and CDR2 SQIVND (reference sequence). J gave up 9 bases and V 5 bases, and 10 bases lay outside the gene matches. The CDR3 spells CASSGRSGGYSEQFF. The DNA for the CDR3 is TGTGCCAGTAGTGGGCGTAGCGGGGGGTATAGTGAGCAGTTCTTC. Complete variable domain (other parts from reference TRBV19 and TRBJ2-1): DGGITQSPKYLFRKEGQNVTLSCEQNLNHDAMYWYRQDPGQGLRLIYYSQIVNDFQKGDIAEGYSVSREKKESFPLTVTSAQKNPTAFYLCASSGRSGGYSEQFFGPGTRLTVL.

This sequence joins TRBV7-9 and TRBJ1-1; a possible D gene is TRBD1 (5 bases). The germline V and J ends were trimmed by 1 base and 0 bases, with 6 bases remaining between them. The length of the CDR3 is 14 residues. The germline gives CDR1 SEHNR, CDR2 FQNEAQ (reference sequence). CDR3 residues: CASSLEGMNTEAFF. The CDR3 region has the DNA TGTGCCAGCAGCTTAGAGGGGATGAACACTGAAGCTTTCTTT.

The CDR3 DNA reads TGTGCCAGCAGCTTAGACATCAGCTTAAACAATGAGCAGTTCTTC. It is translated as CASSLDISLNNEQFF. The chain recombines TRBV7-2 with TRBJ2-1; unclear D gene. The CDR3 is 15 residues long. Germline lookup yields CDR1 SGHTA and CDR2 FQGNSA. V was shortened by 1 base and J by 5 bases, with 12 bases between the two germline ends.

The genes are TRBV4-1 and TRBJ2-1; a possible D gene is TRBD2 (7 bases). V lost 0 bases to trimming and J lost 4 bases, with 16 bases between them. CDR3 length: 17 amino acids. Germline V gene lookup returns CDR1 MGHRA and CDR2 YSYEKL. The CDR3 here is CASSQDLAGAGYNEQFF. Here the CDR3 DNA reads TGCGCCAGCAGCCAAGATTTGGCGGGGGCGGGATACAATGAGCAGTTCTTC.